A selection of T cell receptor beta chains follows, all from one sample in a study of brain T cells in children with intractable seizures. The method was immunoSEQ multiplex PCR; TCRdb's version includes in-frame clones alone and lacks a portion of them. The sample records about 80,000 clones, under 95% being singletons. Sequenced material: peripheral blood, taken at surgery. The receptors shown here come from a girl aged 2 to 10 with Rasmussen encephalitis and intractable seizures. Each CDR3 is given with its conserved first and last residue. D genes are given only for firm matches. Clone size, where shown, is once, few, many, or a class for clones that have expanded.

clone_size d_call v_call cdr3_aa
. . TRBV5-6 CASSHTPGASYEQYF
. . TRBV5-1 CASSFTDRRPRDSYF
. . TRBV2 CASSEFVATQETQYF
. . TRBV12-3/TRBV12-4 CASRVSNQPQHF
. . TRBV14 CASSLGRRGRWADEQFF
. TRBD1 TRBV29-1 CSDLVAGGYGYTF
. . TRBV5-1 CASRQEPLGNTEAFF
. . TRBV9 CASSTRDSVYNEQFF
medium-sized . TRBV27 CASSPDVGGYGYTF
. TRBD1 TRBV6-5 CASSPRTGGNNEQFF
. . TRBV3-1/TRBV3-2 CASSQDPGTARVYGYTF
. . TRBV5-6 CASSLSGGLLYEQYF
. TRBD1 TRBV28 CASSLKGGNSPLHF
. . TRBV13 CASSAFRELAKNIQYF
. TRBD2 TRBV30 CAWSHTGLAFEQYF
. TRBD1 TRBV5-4 CASQGGMNTEAFF
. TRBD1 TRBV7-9 CASSPPSGTGSDEQFF
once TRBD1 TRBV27 CASRVGQGWTEAFF
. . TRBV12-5 CASRGGSREQYF
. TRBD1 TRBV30 CAWSVIGGTGRSPLHF
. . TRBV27 CASSGWRSPDNEQFF
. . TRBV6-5 CASSLVGRGTEAFF